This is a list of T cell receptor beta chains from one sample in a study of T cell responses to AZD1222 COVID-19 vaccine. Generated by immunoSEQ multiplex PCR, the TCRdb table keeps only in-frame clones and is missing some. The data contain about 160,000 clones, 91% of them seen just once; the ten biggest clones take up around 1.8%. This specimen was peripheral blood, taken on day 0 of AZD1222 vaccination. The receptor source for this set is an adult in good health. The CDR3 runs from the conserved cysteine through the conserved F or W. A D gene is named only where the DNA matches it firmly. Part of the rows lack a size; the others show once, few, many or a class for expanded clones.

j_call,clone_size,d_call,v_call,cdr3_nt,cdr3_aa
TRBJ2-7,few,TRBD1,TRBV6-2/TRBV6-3,TGTGCCAGCAGTTCCCAACAGGGGCGGATAGGGATCTACGAGCAGTACTTC,CASSSQQGRIGIYEQYF
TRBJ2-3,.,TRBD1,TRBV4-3,TGCGCCAGCAGCCAATCCACAGGGGCTGGCACAGATACGCAGTATTTT,CASSQSTGAGTDTQYF
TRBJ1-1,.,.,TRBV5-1,TGCGCCAGCGACTTGGAAGTAGAGAACACTGAAGCTTTCTTT,CASDLEVENTEAFF
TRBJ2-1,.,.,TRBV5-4,TGTGCCAGCAGCACGCCCACAGGATCGGGGTTCGATGAGCAGTTCTTC,CASSTPTGSGFDEQFF
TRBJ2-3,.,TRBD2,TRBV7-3,TGTGCCAGCAGCCGAAATATAGCGGGAGGGCCGCAAGATACGCAGTATTTT,CASSRNIAGGPQDTQYF
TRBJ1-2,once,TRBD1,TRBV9,TGTGCCAGCAGCGGGGACAGACCTAACTATGGCTACACCTTC,CASSGDRPNYGYTF
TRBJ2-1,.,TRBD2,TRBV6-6,TGTGCCAGCAGTTACCGCCTGACTAGCGGTTATAATGAGCAGTTCTTC,CASSYRLTSGYNEQFF
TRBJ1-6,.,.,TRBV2,TGTGCCAGCAGGACCGGGAGGGCCGGTTCACCCCTCCACTTT,CASRTGRAGSPLHF
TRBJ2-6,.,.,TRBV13,TGTGCCAGCAGCCCACCTGCTGGGACTGAGAGCTCTGGGGCCAACGTCCTGACTTTC,CASSPPAGTESSGANVLTF
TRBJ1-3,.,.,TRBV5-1,TGCGCCAGCAGCCGCGCAGACGAAGGAAACACCATATATTTT,CASSRADEGNTIYF
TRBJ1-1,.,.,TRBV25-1,TGTGCCAGCAGTGAAGGGCCGGTGGGGGGGCGCACTGAAGCTTTCTTT,CASSEGPVGGRTEAFF
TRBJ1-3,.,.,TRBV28,TGTGCCAGCGATGGGCGGTCCTCTGGAAACACCATATATTTT,CASDGRSSGNTIYF
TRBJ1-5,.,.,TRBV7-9,TGTGCCAGCAGCCCAGACCCAGGGCTGGGTCAGCCCCAGCATTTT,CASSPDPGLGQPQHF
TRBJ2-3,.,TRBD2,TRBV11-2,TGTGCCAGCAGCTTAGGGTGGACTAGCGGAACAGATACGCAGTATTTT,CASSLGWTSGTDTQYF
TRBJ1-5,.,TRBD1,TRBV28,TGTGCCAGCTCTAATAGGGACAGCCTGAATCAGCCCCAGCATTTT,CASSNRDSLNQPQHF
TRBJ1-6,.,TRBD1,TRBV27,TGTGCCAGCAGTTTATTGGGACAGGGGAGGCCACCCCTCCACTTT,CASSLLGQGRPPLHF
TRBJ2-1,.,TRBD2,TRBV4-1,TGCGCCAGCCTAGCGGGGGGGAGCTCCTACAATGAGCAGTTCTTC,CASLAGGSSYNEQFF
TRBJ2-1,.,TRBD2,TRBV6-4,TGTGCCAGCAGTGTACTAGCGGGAGTAAATGAGCAGTTCTTC,CASSVLAGVNEQFF
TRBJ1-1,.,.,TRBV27,TGTGCCAGCAGTTTTGCGAGTCTGAACACTGAAGCTTTCTTT,CASSFASLNTEAFF
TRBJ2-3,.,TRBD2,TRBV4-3,TGCGCCAGCAGCCAAGATCCGACTAGCGGGGGCAACACAGATACGCAGTATTTT,CASSQDPTSGGNTDTQYF
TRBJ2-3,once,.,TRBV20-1,TGCAGTGCTAGTTGGAAACTCAGCACAGATACGCAGTATTTT,CSASWKLSTDTQYF
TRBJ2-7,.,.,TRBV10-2,TGCGCCAGCAGGGGGGACTCCTACGAGCAGTACTTC,CASRGDSYEQYF
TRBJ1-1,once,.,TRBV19,TGTGCCAGTAGTACACTACAGGGTCTCACTGAAGCTTTCTTT,CASSTLQGLTEAFF